The text below deals with one TCR beta chain. Its antigen is unidentified. In germline, CDR1 is MNHEY, CDR2 SMNVEV (reference sequence). V lost 8 bases to trimming and J lost 5 bases, with 15 bases between them. The CDR3 consists of 13 residues. These data originate in a study of blood T cells in healthy people across ages. Overall study context: When template switching was applied, about one barcoded beta molecule was captured per two T cells.

Study-wide points: Older age coincided with a roughly linear decline in TCR beta diversity per million T cells. Investigators treated diversity estimates from one million T cells as underestimates.

Sample-barcoded 5' priming and a J-beta primer mix drove a second PCR of about 6 to 12 cycles. Each TCR beta cDNA got a 12-nucleotide random molecular identifier. A single record per CDR3 protein comes from TCRdb applying MiXCR to the 5' RACE reads. In the table there are some 700,000 distinct CDR3 sequences, about 20% of which are singletons. The sample comprised blood. The TCR sequence derives from a man in his 70s in good health. The V call is TRBV27, the J call TRBJ1-1; D is unclear. CDR3 coding DNA: TGTGCCAGCCACGAGGGTTGGGAGACTGAAGCTTTCTTT. The encoded protein is CASHEGWETEAFF.